Detailed here is one T cell receptor beta chain. This clone's antigen is unknown. Base quality data are lacking; no much larger clone is found one base away. These data originate in a study of blood T cell repertoires in COVID-19 (TCRdb year 2020). Study-wide context: The collaborator samples originated in the United States, Italy and Spain and spanned the acute and convalescent phases of COVID-19. Where HLA class I and class II types were available, the types were taken from metadata supplied by the sample provider, not from assay-based typing. The dataset comprised deeply sampled blood TCRbeta repertoires from subjects exposed to, actively infected with, or recovered from COVID-19. The samples were drawn from the first 160 participants of the ongoing ImmuneRACE study and from 1,200 or so subjects provided by 6 global collaborators. A de-identified subject ID, COVID-19 status, age in years and sex were almost always included in the sample metadata. The prospective study material was composed of cDNA or gDNA derived from T cells, B-cell-depleted T cells, or PBMCs. The repertoires were released in a freely available public database intended as a resource for research on the immune response to SARS-CoV-2. Beyond this particular receptor, the publication reports: Clinical and demographic metadata were provided uncurated, with the amount varying by source and participant.

Enrolling through a virtual design, the prospective study's participants ranged in age from about 18 to 89 years and lived across 20 to 25 United States geographic areas. To assign participants to cohorts, the prospective study relied on clinical history that participants themselves reported in a screening survey and a study questionnaire. Recovered participants in ImmuneRACE Cohort 3 were defined by two consecutive negative NP/OP PCR tests, clearance by a healthcare professional, or resolution of symptoms. In the prospective study, whole blood, serum and a nasopharyngeal or oropharyngeal swab were collected from each participant by mobile phlebotomists. Participants in the prospective study had the option to provide additional blood draws and questionnaires over an approximately 2-month period. Prospective study blood samples were shipped either frozen or at room temperature before DNA extraction.

TCRbeta CDR3 regions were amplified from genomic DNA using the immunoSEQ Assay, a bias-controlled multiplex PCR. On the study's bioinformatics: The number of nucleated cells in each sample was estimated by amplification of reference gene primers within the assay. Sequence reads were collapsed and filtered to measure the absolute abundance of every unique TCRbeta CDR3 rearrangement. For each sample, productive Simpson clonality was calculated as the square root of Simpson's diversity index across productive rearrangements. The table was pulled from immuneACCESS by TCRdb, which kept in-frame rearrangements only. Such tables lose some clones; where checked, under half of the loss comes from unresolved V genes, and the rest has no known cause. Clone size and V and J calls were adopted from that table, with D and trimming inferred from the DNA. This sample lists about 280,000 clones; roughly 87% were detected once. The ten largest clones represent approximately 1% of the sample.

Trimmed from V: 5 bases; trimmed from J: 4 bases; junction bases lacking a gene match: 5. CDR3 length: 14 amino acids, cysteine to phenylalanine. Just the 42-base CDR3 DNA is kept, in frame starting at base 1. The germline V gene specifies SGHTA as CDR1 and FQGTGA as CDR2. Recombination connected TRBV7-3 to TRBJ2-3, and 8 junction bases match TRBD2. The receptor was derived from a woman in her 30s who had recovered from COVID-19. Specimen: PBMCs or T cells enriched from blood (not recorded which). The DNA is as follows: TGTGCCAGCAGCAAGGGACTAGTTTCAGATACGCAGTATTTT. It translates as CASSKGLVSDTQYF. Here the CDR3 is joined to the reference TRBV7-3 and TRBJ2-3 genes, and the full variable domain is: GAGVSQTPSNKVTEKGKYVELRCDPISGHTALYWYRQSLGQGPEFLIYFQGTGAADDSGLPNDRFFAVRPEGSVSTLKIQRTERGDSAVYLCASSKGLVSDTQYFGPGTRLTVL.